Listed here are 30 T cell receptor beta chains from one sample, sequenced in a study of blood T cell repertoires in COVID-19. The data were produced by immunoSEQ multiplex PCR, yet TCRdb's version contains in-frame clones alone and is incomplete. The profile covers 250,000 or so clones, with less than 90% appearing a single time and 1.5% to 2% taken by the ten largest. The sequencing input was peripheral blood. These receptors were obtained from a man aged 30 to 45 with active or convalescent COVID-19.

The chain couples TRBV6-6 to TRBJ1-5; TRBD1 agrees at 7 bases. J was trimmed by 5 bases and V by 6 bases; bases with no gene match: 4. Germline loops: CDR1 MNHNY, CDR2 SVGAGI (reference sequence). The CDR3 extends over 13 amino acids. The CDR3 region is CASSPTGDQPQHF. As DNA, the CDR3 is TGTGCCAGCAGCCCCACAGGGGATCAGCCCCAGCATTTT.

The J gene is TRBJ2-2, the V gene TRBV5-1; tentatively, D is TRBD1 (6 bases). With 0 bases removed from V and 8 bases from J, the gap between germline ends came to 17 bases. This CDR3 contains 16 residues. Germline V lookup: CDR1 SGHRS, CDR2 YFSETQ. The CDR3 is CASSLGSGQSVGELFF. CDR3 DNA: TGCGCCAGCAGCTTGGGGTCGGGACAAAGTGTTGGGGAGCTGTTTTTT.

V and J are TRBV7-9 and TRBJ1-5, with D possibly matching TRBD1 (6 bases). CDR1 is SEHNR, CDR2 FQNEAQ, per germline (reference sequence). The ends were cut back, 5 bases at V and 5 bases at J, with 16 bases in the middle. This CDR3 spans 15 amino acids. CDR3 in DNA: TGTGCCAGCAGCCCCAGGGGCTCTGGGCATCAGCCCCAGCATTTT. Translation: CASSPRGSGHQPQHF.

The V and J genes are TRBV23-1 and TRBJ2-7; D is perhaps TRBD1 (6 bases). TRBV23-1 is labeled an ORF, and its function is uncertain. V lost 3 bases, J lost 7 bases, and 16 bases lay in between. The CDR3 consists of 14 residues. CDR3 in amino acids: CASSHRRDKVEQYF. In nucleotides, the CDR3 is TGCGCCAGCAGTCATCGCCGGGACAAAGTTGAGCAGTACTTC.

This clone occurred once. The chain combines TRBV21-1 with TRBJ1-1; whether TRBD1, the table's D call, matches the DNA was not checked. TRBV21-1 is reported as a pseudogene. CDR3 length: 19 amino acids. The CDR3 loop reads CASSTPSRESGAVNTEAFF. The CDR3 region has the DNA TGTGCCAGCAGCACTCCGAGTAGGGAGTCAGGGGCTGTGAACACTGAAGCTTTCTTT.

This clone was observed a single time. The rearrangement joins TRBV6-5 to TRBJ2-2; D gene ambiguous. With 7 bases removed from V and 7 bases from J, the gap between germline ends came to 13 bases. CDR3 length: 13 amino acids. Germline loops: CDR1 MNHEY, CDR2 SVGAGI. CDR3 coding DNA: TGTGCCAGCACCCCTCTGACTGACGGGGAGCTGTTTTTT. Translation gives CASTPLTDGELFF.

The CDR3 reads CASSPRTAVTDEQYF. The CDR3 region has the DNA TGTGCCAGCAGTCCACGGACAGCGGTAACTGACGAGCAGTACTTC. The chain carries TRBV27 and TRBJ2-7; the D gene is possibly TRBD1 (6 bases). Trimming stripped 5 bases from V and 5 bases from J, with 19 bases between. Germline V gene data show CDR1 as MNHEY and CDR2 as SMNVEV (reference sequence). The CDR3 has 15 residues.

V gene TRBV9 combines with J gene TRBJ1-1, with 8 positions matching TRBD1. With 3 bases clipped from V and 5 bases from J, the junction kept 6 bases outside the gene matches. Germline CDR1 reads SGDLS; CDR2 reads YYNGEE. The CDR3 loop spans 14 amino acids. The DNA for the CDR3 is TGTGCCAGCAGCGCCAGGGGGCGAGGGACTGAAGCTTTCTTT. The encoded protein is CASSARGRGTEAFF.

This clone was picked up one time. The rearrangement uses TRBV9 and TRBJ2-3; weak D call: TRBD2 (8 bases). The CDR3 contains 19 residues. The germline V gene has CDR1 SGDLS and CDR2 YYNGEE. V was trimmed by 4 bases and J by 4 bases, leaving 28 bases between them. The CDR3 DNA sequence: TGTGCCAGCAGCCTCGGGACAGACGGGACTAGGGGGGAGGCAGATACGCAGTATTTT. Translation: CASSLGTDGTRGEADTQYF.

Worth noting for this clone: This CDR3 is also generated by other DNA sequences in the sample. The CDR3 protein is CASSLVREYEQYF. In DNA form, the CDR3 reads TGTGCCAGCAGCTTGGTGAGGGAATACGAGCAGTACTTC. The chain carries TRBV5-8 and TRBJ2-7; perhaps TRBD2 as D (5 bases). This CDR3 comprises 13 residues. Trimming took 0 bases from V and 4 from J, leaving 8 bases between them. Germline V CDR1 and CDR2: SGHTS, YDEGEE.

The chain joins TRBV30 to TRBJ2-7, with D perhaps TRBD1 (6 bases). CDR3 length: 15 residues. Trimming took 0 bases from V and 6 from J, leaving 18 bases between them. Germline CDR1 GTSNPN, CDR2 SVGIG (reference sequence). The CDR3 DNA reads TGTGCCTGGAGTGTAAGGGCAGGGGTCCGTGGCGAGCAGTACTTC. Protein product: CAWSVRAGVRGEQYF.

The rearrangement uses TRBV2 and TRBJ1-5; a possible D gene is TRBD1 (6 bases). This CDR3 has 18 amino acids. V dropped 8 bases and J dropped 2 bases, with 25 bases sitting between them. Germline V lookup: CDR1 SNHLY, CDR2 FYNNEI. CDR3 region: CASSHAGTNYLGNQPQHF. The CDR3 DNA sequence: TGTGCCAGCTCTCACGCCGGGACAAACTACCTGGGCAATCAGCCCCAGCATTTT. The full variable domain, its missing parts supplied by reference TRBV2 and TRBJ1-5, is EPEVTQTPSHQVTQMGQEVILRCVPISNHLYFYWYRQILGQKVEFLVSFYNNEISEKSEIFDDQFSVERPDGSNFTLKIRSTKLEDSAMYFCASSHAGTNYLGNQPQHFGDGTRLSIL.

The chain recombines TRBV6-1 with TRBJ1-5; no firm D call. The V end was cut by 2 bases, the J end by 7 bases, with 12 bases between. The CDR3 sequence is 14 residues long. Germline V gene lookup returns CDR1 MNHNS and CDR2 SASEGT. The CDR3 DNA reads as TGTGCCAGCAGTGAATGGCCCGATAGCCAGCCCCAGCATTTT. It translates to CASSEWPDSQPQHF.

The V and J genes are TRBV9 and TRBJ1-2; tentative D call: TRBD1 (5 bases). Trimming stripped 5 bases from V and 2 bases from J, with 13 bases between. Germline CDR1 and CDR2: SGDLS and YYNGEE. CDR3 length: 14 amino acids. This CDR3 is CASRGNRHNYGYTF. CDR3 DNA sequence: TGTGCCAGCAGAGGTAACAGGCACAACTATGGCTACACCTTC. Full variable domain (rest looked up from reference TRBV9 and TRBJ1-2): DSGVTQTPKHLITATGQRVTLRCSPRSGDLSVYWYQQSLDQGLQFLIQYYNGEERAKGNILERFSAQQFPDLHSELNLSSLELGDSALYFCASRGNRHNYGYTFGSGTRLTVV.

The gene calls are TRBV7-6 and TRBJ2-7, with 9 bases matching TRBD1. Germline CDR1 reads SGHVS; CDR2 reads FNYEAQ. V shed 5 bases, J shed 5 bases, and the junction held 13 bases outside the gene matches. This CDR3 is 16 amino acids long. CDR3 amino acids: CASSQTDGQGFNEQYF. For the CDR3, the DNA is TGTGCCAGCAGCCAAACCGACGGACAGGGGTTCAACGAGCAGTACTTC.

The chain carries TRBV7-8 and TRBJ1-5, with D perhaps matching TRBD1 (5 bases). V lost 6 bases to trimming and J lost 4 bases, with 10 bases between them. Germline lookup yields CDR1 SGHVS and CDR2 FQNEAQ. This CDR3 comprises 13 residues. CDR3 nucleotide sequence: TGTGCCAGCAGTGGGGAGGGGAATCAGCCCCAGCATTTT. Translated, it gives CASSGEGNQPQHF.

The chain has TRBV27 and TRBJ2-1; D is unresolved. The CDR3 has 13 residues. Deletions cut 4 bases from V and 0 bases from J, with 4 bases between. The germline V gene has CDR1 MNHEY and CDR2 SMNVEV (reference sequence). The CDR3 here is CASSYSSYNEQFF. In nucleotides, the CDR3 is TGTGCCAGCAGTTACAGCTCCTACAATGAGCAGTTCTTC.

The count of this clone is one. The rearrangement links TRBV6-2 or TRBV6-3 to TRBJ2-7; 10 bases match TRBD2. The CDR3 covers 17 residues. Per the germline V gene, CDR1 is MNHEY and CDR2 is SVGEGT. V lost 2 bases to trimming and J lost 5 bases; unmatched junction nucleotides: 12. CDR3 bases: TGTGCCAGCAGTTACCCCTGGGGCGCTAGCGGGGGAGACGAGCAGTACTTC. This gives the protein CASSYPWGASGGDEQYF.

This sequence joins TRBV4-1 and TRBJ1-4; D ambiguous. The CDR3 is 14 amino acids. Germline CDR1 and CDR2: MGHRA and YSYEKL. The V end lost 8 bases, the J end lost 2 bases, and 12 bases lay between the germline ends. The CDR3 region has the DNA TGCGCCAGCGCAAAAACTGCGACTAATGAAAAACTGTTTTTT. Protein: CASAKTATNEKLFF.

The V and J genes are TRBV6-5 and TRBJ1-5; 9 bases line up with TRBD1. The CDR3 has 14 amino acids. Per germline, CDR1 MNHEY and CDR2 SVGAGI. Trimming removed 6 bases from V and 5 bases from J; junction bases left unmatched: 5. CDR3 loop: CASRVTGGDQPQHF. CDR3 coding DNA: TGTGCCAGCAGGGTTACAGGGGGCGATCAGCCCCAGCATTTT.

The genes are TRBV7-9 and TRBJ1-6; D ambiguous. Trimming left V 4 bases short and J 10 bases short, with 11 bases between. The CDR3 has 13 residues. The germline gives CDR1 SEHNR, CDR2 FQNEAQ (reference sequence). CDR3 protein: CASSYQQHSPLHF. In nucleotides, the CDR3 is TGTGCCAGCAGCTACCAACAGCACTCACCCCTCCACTTT.

The DNA for the CDR3 is TGTGCCAGCTCACCCGGGACAGTCTCCAATAGCAATCAGCCCCAGCATTTT. Protein sequence: CASSPGTVSNSNQPQHF. V and J are TRBV18 and TRBJ1-5, with 7 bases aligning to TRBD1. Germline V gene sequence: CDR1 KGHSH, CDR2 LQKENI. CDR3 length: 17 residues. Unmatched junction bases numbered 8, after V lost 3 bases and J lost 0 bases. Drawing the rest from reference TRBV18 and TRBJ1-5, the complete variable domain is NAGVMQNPRHLVRRRGQEARLRCSPMKGHSHVYWYRQLPEEGLKFMVYLQKENIIDESGMPKERFSAEFPKEGPSILRIQQVVRGDSAAYFCASSPGTVSNSNQPQHFGDGTRLSIL.

The gene calls are TRBV19 and TRBJ2-3, with 8 bases lining up with TRBD2. Germline trimming cut 10 bases from V and 1 base from J; bases unmatched to any gene: 10. The CDR3 consists of 15 residues. Looked up from germline, CDR1 is LNHDA and CDR2 is SQIVND (reference sequence). The CDR3 DNA follows: TGTGCCACCTCACTCGGGCGGGGGGGCACAGATACGCAGTATTTT. This sequence encodes CATSLGRGGTDTQYF. The full variable domain, rest sourced from reference TRBV19 and TRBJ2-3, is DGGITQSPKYLFRKEGQNVTLSCEQNLNHDAMYWYRQDPGQGLRLIYYSQIVNDFQKGDIAEGYSVSREKKESFPLTVTSAQKNPTAFYLCATSLGRGGTDTQYFGPGTRLTVL.

The V gene is TRBV6-5, the J gene TRBJ1-1; D is unresolved. CDR1 is MNHEY, CDR2 SVGAGI, per germline. The CDR3 sequence is 13 residues long. V was trimmed by 2 bases and J by 2 bases, leaving 6 bases between them. Here the CDR3 DNA reads TGTGCCAGCAGTTACGCCAGAAACACTGAAGCTTTCTTT. This translates into CASSYARNTEAFF.

The chain couples TRBV5-1 to TRBJ2-7; D is uncertain. The CDR3 covers 13 residues. The ends were cut back, 4 bases at V and 5 bases at J, with 13 bases in the middle. The V gene's germline CDR1 is SGHRS and CDR2 YFSETQ. CDR3 region: CASSLRQADEQYF. The CDR3 DNA reads TGCGCCAGCAGCCTCCGGCAGGCAGACGAGCAGTACTTC. Together with reference TRBV5-1 and TRBJ2-7, the CDR3 gives the full variable domain: KAGVTQTPRYLIKTRGQQVTLSCSPISGHRSVSWYQQTPGQGLQFLFEYFSETQRNKGNFPGRFSGRQFSNSRSEMNVSTLELGDSALYLCASSLRQADEQYFGPGTRLTVT.

The rearrangement links TRBV7-9 to TRBJ2-7; 7 bases match TRBD1. Germline lookup yields CDR1 SEHNR and CDR2 FQNEAQ (reference sequence). V shed 4 bases and J 3 bases; nucleotides not matched to a gene: 12. The CDR3 totals 16 residues. CDR3 nucleotides: TGTGCCAGCAGCTCCAACCGGGGACAGCAGTTCTACGAGCAGTACTTC. Protein product: CASSSNRGQQFYEQYF.

The chain recombines TRBV27 with TRBJ2-2; TRBD2 matches 13 bases. V dropped 5 bases and J dropped 8; count of bases not matched to a gene: 8. Germline-derived CDR1 and CDR2 are MNHEY and SMNVEV (reference sequence). There are 16 residues in the CDR3. The CDR3: CASSMRTSGGSGELFF. CDR3 DNA sequence: TGTGCCAGCAGTATGAGGACTAGCGGGGGATCTGGGGAGCTGTTTTTT.

This clone showed up just once. The chain has TRBV4-1 and TRBJ1-6; no reliable D call. Germline V CDR1 and CDR2: MGHRA, YSYEKL. This CDR3 spans 14 amino acids. The ends were cut back, 1 base at V and 7 bases at J, with 8 bases in the middle. The CDR3 loop reads CASSQVVRNSPLHF. In nucleotides, the CDR3 is TGCGCCAGCAGCCAAGTCGTCAGAAATTCACCCCTCCACTTT.

The V and J genes are TRBV19 and TRBJ1-2, with 9 nucleotides matching TRBD1. This CDR3 is 18 amino acids long. Trimming took 1 base from V and 4 from J; bases not matched to a gene: 13. CDR1 and CDR2 from the germline V gene are LNHDA and SQIVND (reference sequence). The chain's CDR3 is CASSIAGTGYLTRYGYTF. CDR3 in DNA: TGTGCCAGTAGTATAGCGGGGACAGGGTATCTAACCCGCTATGGCTACACCTTC.

This chain uses TRBV6-5 with TRBJ2-1; D possibly corresponds to TRBD1 (7 bases). This CDR3 region has 15 residues. V lost 0 bases, J lost 8 bases, and 14 bases lay in between. The V gene's germline CDR1 is MNHEY and CDR2 SVGAGI. The CDR3 reads CASSYSTGRGDEQFF. DNA for the CDR3: TGTGCCAGCAGTTACTCGACGGGCAGGGGGGATGAGCAGTTCTTC.